These 29 T cell receptor beta chains were sequenced from one sample in a study of beta chain features in type 1 diabetes. What was sequenced were expressed TCRB transcripts, since all of the isolated RNA had been reverse transcribed. Using immunoSEQ multiplex PCR, the repertoire was profiled, and TCRdb retains in-frame clones only, with some absent. The sample has around 150,000 clones; about 8.5% are singletons. Sequencing was performed on central memory CD4+ T cells from blood. The source of these receptors is a man aged 18-30 years in good health.

The chain is built from TRBV14 and TRBJ2-7, with D unresolved. The CDR3 is 15 amino acids. The V end lost 3 bases, the J end lost 1 base, and 13 bases lay between the germline ends. Germline V lookup: CDR1 SGHDN, CDR2 FVKESK. The DNA for the CDR3 is TGTGCCAGCAGCCAGTTAACAGCCCAATCCTACGAGCAGTACTTC. Amino acid sequence: CASSQLTAQSYEQYF.

V gene TRBV18 combines with J gene TRBJ2-5, with 8 bases that match TRBD1. CDR1 and CDR2 (germline): KGHSH, LQKENI. With V trimmed by 6 bases and J by 2 bases, 8 bases remained unmatched. CDR3 length: 15 amino acids. Here the CDR3 DNA reads TGTGCCAGCTCTTATGGACAGGGTGGGCAAGAGACCCAGTACTTC. It is translated as CASSYGQGGQETQYF.

The V and J genes are TRBV7-2 and TRBJ1-1; D is undetermined. V shed 0 bases and J shed 6 bases, with 14 bases lying between them. Germline CDR1 is SGHTA and CDR2 is FQGNSA. This CDR3 region has 15 residues. The CDR3 spells CASSLARAGGPEAFF. The CDR3 bases are TGTGCCAGCAGCTTAGCGAGGGCTGGTGGACCTGAAGCTTTCTTT.

This clone was seen a few times. This chain joins TRBV7-9 and TRBJ2-5; TRBD1 matches at 7 bases. J lost 5 bases, V lost 5 bases, and 5 bases had no gene match. CDR1 is SEHNR, CDR2 FQNEAQ, per germline (reference sequence). The CDR3 is 13 residues long. The DNA for the CDR3 is TGTGCCAGCAGCACGGACAGGCGTGAGACCCAGTACTTC. Translated: CASSTDRRETQYF.

The rearrangement links TRBV7-2 to TRBJ1-4; 10 positions agree with TRBD1. V dropped 5 bases and J dropped 4; count of bases not matched to a gene: 1. Germline CDR1 is SGHTA and CDR2 is FQGNSA. The CDR3 runs to 14 residues. CDR3 in DNA: TGTGCCAGCAGCGGACAGGGGGATAATGAAAAACTGTTTTTT. Translated: CASSGQGDNEKLFF.

Notes on this clone: Other DNA sequences in this sample translate to the same CDR3. J is TRBJ2-3 and V is TRBV5-1, with D maybe TRBD1 (6 bases). Trimming took 0 bases from V and 2 from J, leaving 10 bases between them. Germline lookup yields CDR1 SGHRS and CDR2 YFSETQ. This CDR3 is built from 15 residues. In DNA, the CDR3 is TGCGCCAGCAGCTTGGGAGGACAGTCCACAGATACGCAGTATTTT. This gives the protein CASSLGGQSTDTQYF.

CDR3 sequence: CASRQEGAEQYF. CDR3 nucleotide sequence: TGTGCCAGCAGACAGGAGGGGGCCGAGCAGTACTTC. V gene TRBV28 combines with J gene TRBJ2-7; TRBD1 might be the D (7 bases). The CDR3 sequence is 12 residues long. Trimming shortened V by 6 bases and J by 6 bases, and 12 bases separated the two germline ends. The germline CDR1 and CDR2 sequences are MDHEN and SYDVKM. The full variable domain, rest sourced from reference TRBV28 and TRBJ2-7, is DVKVTQSSRYLVKRTGEKVFLECVQDMDHENMFWYRQDPGLGLRLIYFSYDVKMKEKGDIPEGYSVSREKKERFSLILESASTNQTSMYLCASRQEGAEQYFGPGTRLTVT.

This clone was found a few times. V gene TRBV28 combines with J gene TRBJ2-7; 9 bases are a match to TRBD2. Trimming removed 4 bases from V and 4 bases from J; junction bases left unmatched: 14. CDR3 length equals 17 residues. Per the germline V gene, CDR1 is MDHEN and CDR2 is SYDVKM. CDR3 in DNA: TGTGCCAGCAGTTCTCCAGGGCTGCGGGGGGGCAGTTACGAGCAGTACTTC. As protein: CASSSPGLRGGSYEQYF.

The V call is TRBV7-2, the J call TRBJ2-1, with 9 bases identical to TRBD2. Germline V CDR1 and CDR2: SGHTA, FQGNSA. V was pared by 4 bases and J by 9 bases, with 16 bases of the junction left unmatched. CDR3 length: 17 residues. DNA of the CDR3: TGTGCCAGCAGCTCGCCCCCCTTTCGAGCGGGAGGATCTGAGCAGTTCTTC. The encoded protein is CASSSPPFRAGGSEQFF.

This clone turned up a few times. The chain is built from TRBV7-9 and TRBJ1-1; 7 bases are a match to TRBD1. Germline V gene data show CDR1 as SEHNR and CDR2 as FQNEAQ (reference sequence). This CDR3 is 17 amino acids long. The V gene end was trimmed by 5 bases and the J gene end by 0 bases; junction bases not matched to a gene: 12. For the CDR3, the DNA is TGTGCCAGCAGCCTCGAGGGGACAGTTGGGTTGAACACTGAAGCTTTCTTT. It specifies CASSLEGTVGLNTEAFF.

Worth noting for this clone: The sample has other DNA sequences that encode this CDR3 too. J is TRBJ2-1 and V is TRBV4-2, with 10 bases identical to TRBD2. The V gene end was trimmed by 1 base and the J gene end by 4 bases; junction bases not matched to a gene: 4. This CDR3 is built from 16 residues. CDR1 and CDR2 from the germline V gene are LGHNA and YNFKEQ. CDR3 amino acids: CASSQGWTSGYNEQFF. The CDR3 DNA sequence: TGTGCCAGCAGCCAAGGGTGGACTAGCGGTTACAATGAGCAGTTCTTC.

This clone was counted at least ten times. V gene TRBV5-5 combines with J gene TRBJ2-6; weak D call: TRBD2 (5 bases). The germline V gene has CDR1 SGHKS and CDR2 YYEKEE (reference sequence). The CDR3 runs 15 residues. The germline V and J ends were trimmed by 0 bases and 3 bases, with 7 bases remaining between them. The CDR3 DNA reads as TGTGCCAGCAGCTTGGCCGGGGTTGGGGCCAACGTCCTGACTTTC. This codes for CASSLAGVGANVLTF.

V gene TRBV19 combines with J gene TRBJ2-4; TRBD1 matches at 9 bases. This CDR3 has 15 residues. V trimming: 6 bases; J trimming: 5 bases; junction bases outside the gene matches: 8. From germline, CDR1 is LNHDA and CDR2 SQIVND (reference sequence). The CDR3 loop is CASSLTGTGQNIQYF. Here the CDR3 DNA reads TGTGCCAGTAGCTTGACCGGGACAGGGCAAAACATTCAGTACTTC. The entire variable domain, with the rest obtained from reference TRBV19 and TRBJ2-4, is as follows: DGGITQSPKYLFRKEGQNVTLSCEQNLNHDAMYWYRQDPGQGLRLIYYSQIVNDFQKGDIAEGYSVSREKKESFPLTVTSAQKNPTAFYLCASSLTGTGQNIQYFGAGTRLSVL.

The CDR3 loop is CAWSQKRTDLSGYTF. The CDR3 DNA is TGTGCCTGGAGTCAGAAAAGGACAGATCTAAGTGGCTACACCTTC. J is TRBJ1-2 and V is TRBV30; TRBD1 might be the D (6 bases). With 2 bases removed from V and 7 bases from J, the gap between germline ends came to 20 bases. The CDR3 consists of 15 residues. Germline V gene data show CDR1 as GTSNPN and CDR2 as SVGIG (reference sequence).

This clone was counted a few times. The chain combines TRBV18 with TRBJ1-5, with D possibly TRBD1 on 5 matching bases. This CDR3 comprises 14 residues. The V and J ends lost 6 bases and 6 bases respectively, with 15 bases between them. Looked up from germline, CDR1 is KGHSH and CDR2 is LQKENI. This CDR3 is CASSPGGGGQPQHF. The CDR3 region has the DNA TGTGCCAGCTCTCCTGGGGGGGGAGGTCAGCCCCAGCATTTT.

The genes are TRBV4-3 and TRBJ1-3, with D possibly matching TRBD1 (6 bases). The CDR3 loop spans 16 amino acids. Germline assignment: CDR1 LGHNA and CDR2 YSLEER. Deletions cut 2 bases from V and 4 bases from J, with 15 bases between. The CDR3 protein is CASSQQVGQQGNTIYF. The CDR3 nucleotides read TGCGCCAGCAGCCAACAGGTCGGACAGCAGGGAAACACCATATATTTT.

Many counts were recorded for this clone. The rearrangement joins TRBV30 to TRBJ1-2, with TRBD1 identical over 7 bases. The germline V gene has CDR1 GTSNPN and CDR2 SVGIG (reference sequence). This CDR3 comprises 15 residues. V lost 0 bases to trimming and J lost 4 bases; unmatched junction nucleotides: 8. The CDR3 loop reads CAWSVGSTGVYGYTF. In nucleotides, the CDR3 is TGTGCCTGGAGTGTAGGATCAACAGGGGTCTATGGCTACACCTTC.

This clone was observed a few times. This chain joins TRBV11-2 and TRBJ2-4; 10 bases agree with TRBD1. CDR3 size: 14 residues. V lost 3 bases, J lost 4 bases, and 0 bases stayed unmatched. Germline loops: CDR1 SGHAT, CDR2 FQNNGV. The CDR3, as DNA: TGTGCCAGCAGCTTGGACAGGGGGAAAAACATTCAGTACTTC. It specifies CASSLDRGKNIQYF. The full variable domain, with the rest looked up from reference TRBV11-2 and TRBJ2-4, is EAGVAQSPRYKIIEKRQSVAFWCNPISGHATLYWYQQILGQGPKLLIQFQNNGVVDDSQLPKDRFSAERLKGVDSTLKIQPAKLEDSAVYLCASSLDRGKNIQYFGAGTRLSVL.

This clone came up a few times. The chain recombines TRBV5-1 with TRBJ1-6; D perhaps matches TRBD1 (6 bases). V lost 5 bases, J lost 10 bases, and 22 bases lay in between. This CDR3 comprises 16 residues. Germline V gene sequence: CDR1 SGHRS, CDR2 YFSETQ. CDR3 bases: TGCGCCAGCAGAGTAAGCTTGGGGGCAGGTGGGTCACCCCTCCACTTT. Translation gives CASRVSLGAGGSPLHF.

This clone came up a few times. The V gene is TRBV7-3, the J gene TRBJ2-7; 11 bases line up with TRBD2. CDR1 and CDR2 from the germline V gene are SGHTA and FQGTGA. V was pared by 4 bases and J by 1 base, with 3 bases of the junction left unmatched. The CDR3 has 15 residues. The CDR3 sequence: CASSSTSGNSYEQYF. The CDR3 DNA follows: TGTGCCAGCAGCTCGACTAGCGGGAATTCCTACGAGCAGTACTTC.

This sequence joins TRBV25-1 and TRBJ2-7, with a tentative D call TRBD1 (6 bases). V was clipped by 8 bases and J by 5 bases, with 13 bases between them. The CDR3 contains 12 residues. Germline CDR1 reads MGHDK; CDR2 reads SYGVNS. The CDR3 sequence is CASRGGLDEQYF. CDR3 nucleotide sequence: TGTGCCAGCCGAGGGGGTCTGGACGAGCAGTACTTC.

This clone was seen only a few times. This same CDR3 is encoded by further DNA sequences in the sample. This chain joins TRBV7-3 and TRBJ1-2; TRBD1 matches 9 bases. V shed 3 bases, J shed 1 base, and the junction held 0 bases outside the gene matches. This CDR3 has 14 residues. Per the germline V gene, CDR1 is SGHTA and CDR2 is FQGTGA. The CDR3 region is CASSLGQGNYGYTF. CDR3 in DNA: TGTGCCAGCAGCTTGGGACAGGGTAACTATGGCTACACCTTC.

This clone was counted only a few times. The chain joins TRBV7-6 to TRBJ2-7, with D possibly matching TRBD2 (6 bases). Germline CDR1 reads SGHVS; CDR2 reads FNYEAQ. Trimming cost V 3 bases and J 5 bases, with 14 bases left between them. The CDR3 totals 14 residues. The chain's CDR3 is CASSLKGWGDEQYF. CDR3 DNA: TGTGCCAGCAGCTTGAAAGGGTGGGGGGACGAGCAGTACTTC.

The chain is built from TRBV5-6 and TRBJ1-2, with 7 bases identical to TRBD1. The CDR3 extends over 14 amino acids. Trimming cost V 2 bases and J 8 bases; bases outside gene matches: 9. Germline V CDR1 and CDR2: SGHDT, YYEEEE. CDR3 in amino acids: CASSFNRGNWGYTF. CDR3 in DNA: TGTGCCAGCAGCTTTAACAGGGGAAACTGGGGCTACACCTTC.

This clone was picked up a small number of times. The chain has TRBV15 and TRBJ2-7, with D perhaps TRBD1 (6 bases). This CDR3 has 13 residues. Germline CDR1 LNHNV, CDR2 YYDKDF (reference sequence). Deletions cut 5 bases from V and 7 bases from J, with 15 bases between. The CDR3 DNA follows: TGTGCCACCAGCTGGGACATCGGACAGGAGCAGTACTTC. Protein product: CATSWDIGQEQYF.

About this clone: Distinct nucleotide sequences in the sample also encode this CDR3. The chain has TRBV4-1 and TRBJ1-5, with 10 bases identical to TRBD1. This CDR3 has 14 amino acids. Germline V gene lookup returns CDR1 MGHRA and CDR2 YSYEKL. J lost 7 bases, V lost 6 bases, and 6 bases had no gene match. CDR3 protein: CASRRQGAGQPQHF. The CDR3 nucleotides read TGCGCCAGCAGGCGACAGGGGGCTGGGCAGCCCCAGCATTTT.

This clone was recorded a few times. The chain uses TRBV7-7 and TRBJ2-5, with D unresolved. V gave up 2 bases and J gave up 5 bases, with 15 bases separating them. The germline V gene has CDR1 SSHAT and CDR2 FNYEAQ (reference sequence). The CDR3 contains 15 residues. CDR3 sequence (DNA): TGTGCCAGCAGCTTAAGCACTCGCCCTTATGAGACCCAGTACTTC. Its protein product is CASSLSTRPYETQYF. Full variable domain (outside the CDR3, taken from reference TRBV7-7 and TRBJ2-5): GAGVSQSPRYKVTKRGQDVTLRCDPISSHATLYWYQQALGQGPEFLTYFNYEAQPDKSGLPSDRFSAERPEGSISTLTIQRTEQRDSAMYRCASSLSTRPYETQYFGPGTRLLVL.

The chain joins TRBV2 to TRBJ1-5, with TRBD1 identical over 7 bases. V shed 8 bases, J shed 4 bases, and the junction held 2 bases outside the gene matches. This CDR3 region has 12 residues. Germline CDR1 SNHLY, CDR2 FYNNEI. CDR3 loop: CASAGGNQPQHF. CDR3 bases: TGTGCCAGCGCAGGGGGGAATCAGCCCCAGCATTTT.

This clone occurred a few times. This chain connects TRBV10-3 to TRBJ2-6; a possible D gene is TRBD1 (5 bases). The CDR3 runs 16 residues. V dropped 4 bases and J dropped 2 bases, with 12 bases sitting between them. The V gene's germline CDR1 is ENHRY and CDR2 SYGVKD. This chain's CDR3 is CAISGQGRAGANVLTF. As DNA, the CDR3 is TGTGCCATCAGTGGCCAGGGTAGGGCTGGGGCCAACGTCCTGACTTTC.